This T cell receptor (beta chain) derives from a study of shared clonotypes between healthy human individuals. Positive CCR7 selection of CD45RO-negative cells yielded the naive CD8 cells, and terminally differentiated effector memory CD45RA+ cells were excluded. The germline gives CDR1 SGHDT, CDR2 YYEEEE. Trimming shortened V by 4 bases and J by 5 bases, and 18 bases separated the two germline ends. The CDR3 is 16 residues long. The repertoire was sequenced with immunoSEQ multiplex PCR; TCRdb's copy has only in-frame clones and lacks some. This sample has some 2.1 million clones, with roughly 95% found just once.

Sequencing was carried out using naive CD8+ T cells from PBMCs. The gene calls are TRBV5-6 and TRBJ2-2; no definite D call. This sequence originates from a man younger than 35 in good health. Some clones in this sample may be carry-over from other donors' samples. The CDR3 loop is CASSKSSWVLTGELFF. CDR3 in DNA: TGTGCCAGCAGCAAGAGTTCGTGGGTATTGACCGGGGAGCTGTTTTTT.